The text below deals with one TCR beta chain. Antigen: not known. The data were produced by immunoSEQ multiplex PCR, yet TCRdb's version contains in-frame clones alone and is incomplete. The sample yields 100,000 to 150,000 clones, roughly 88% seen once. Germline V gene sequence: CDR1 MNHEY, CDR2 SVGAGI. The CDR3 runs 14 residues. V gave up 4 bases and J gave up 3 bases, with 7 bases separating them. The sample is drawn from a study of T cell responses to AZD1222 COVID-19 vaccine. Findings and limits, study-wide: CD4 TCRs covered the whole spike, strongest at regions 160-218 and 743-854. Compared with day 0, the breadth and depth of the Spike-specific TCR repertoire rose significantly after two doses of AZD1222. White British ancestry dominated among donors, who included more females, and clonal diversity was possibly underestimated.

The chain carries TRBV6-5 and TRBJ1-6, with TRBD1 as a possible D gene (5 bases). The specimen was peripheral blood, collected on day 0 of AZD1222 vaccination. The sequence derives from an adult in good health. CDR3 sequence: CASSLTDYNSPLHF. In DNA, the CDR3 is TGTGCCAGCAGTTTGACAGACTATAATTCACCCCTCCACTTT.